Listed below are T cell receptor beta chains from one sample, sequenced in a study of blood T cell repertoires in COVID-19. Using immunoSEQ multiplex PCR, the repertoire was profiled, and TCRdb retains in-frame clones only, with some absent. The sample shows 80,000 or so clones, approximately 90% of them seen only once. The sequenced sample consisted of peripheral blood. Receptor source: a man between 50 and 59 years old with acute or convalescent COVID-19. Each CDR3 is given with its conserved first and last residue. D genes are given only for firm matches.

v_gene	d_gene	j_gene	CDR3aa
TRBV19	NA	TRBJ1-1	CASRTMAGPTEAFF
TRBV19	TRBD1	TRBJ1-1	CASSIRGQRNTEAFF
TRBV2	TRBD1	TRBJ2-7	CASSSGTGYYEQYF
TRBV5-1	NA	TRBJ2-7	CASSLDTGPYEQYF
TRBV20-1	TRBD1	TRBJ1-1	CSASRIRDRGAEAFF
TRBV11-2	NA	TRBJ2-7	CASRLQGYEQYF
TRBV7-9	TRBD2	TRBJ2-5	CASSLVSGGQQETQYF
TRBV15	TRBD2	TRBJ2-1	CATNNRVAGEQFF
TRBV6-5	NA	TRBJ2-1	CASSPGGYGEQFF
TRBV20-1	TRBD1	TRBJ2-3	CSATGGDTQYF
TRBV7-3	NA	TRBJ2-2	CASSFTGAGELFF
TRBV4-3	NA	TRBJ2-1	CASSQDYQGTYNEQFF
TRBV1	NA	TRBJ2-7	CTSSHPSPGLCEQYF
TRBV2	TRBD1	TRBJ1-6	CASSGQGGLNSPLHF
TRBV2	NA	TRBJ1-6	CASSVTYNSPLHF
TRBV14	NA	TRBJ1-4	CASSRTATGKLFF
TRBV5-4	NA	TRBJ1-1	CASSSRGGRTEAFF
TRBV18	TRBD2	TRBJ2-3	CASSPIGGRGDTQYF
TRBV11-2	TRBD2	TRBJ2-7	CASSYGTSGRATYEQYF
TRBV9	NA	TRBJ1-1	CASSVSLDLRKVNTEAFF
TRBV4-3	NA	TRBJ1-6	CASSQDRNNSPLHF
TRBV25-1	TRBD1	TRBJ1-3	CASSGVDRGSGNTIYF
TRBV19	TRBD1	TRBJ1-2	CASSRQGYGYTF
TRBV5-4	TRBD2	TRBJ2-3	CASRAGTSTDTQYF
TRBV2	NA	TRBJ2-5	CASRTVDFDPKMETQYF
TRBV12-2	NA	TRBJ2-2	CASRLVGRALLAGDKRGELFF
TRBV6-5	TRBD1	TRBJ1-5	CASDRGYSNQPQHF
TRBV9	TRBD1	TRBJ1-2	CASSPGQTNYGYTF
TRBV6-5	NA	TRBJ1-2	CASSYDGGYGYTF
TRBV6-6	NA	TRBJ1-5	CASSGGSSQPQHF
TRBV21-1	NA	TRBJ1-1	CASRSLPGDGLRNTEAFF
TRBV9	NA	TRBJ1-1	CASSLSVGGVNTEAFF
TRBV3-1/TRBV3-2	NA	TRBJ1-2	CASSQWANGYTF
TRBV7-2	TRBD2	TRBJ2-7	CASSPRLAGRWSYEQYF
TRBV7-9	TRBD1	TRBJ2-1	CASSFEGARNEQFF
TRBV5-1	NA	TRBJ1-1	CASWGGTNTEAFF
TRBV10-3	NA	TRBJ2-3	CAISERSGGDTDTQYF
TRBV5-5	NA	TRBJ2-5	CASSLRGAGGAGETQYF
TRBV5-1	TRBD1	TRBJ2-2	CASSRDRAHGELFF
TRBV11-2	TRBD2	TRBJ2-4	CASSTPLATSKNIQYF
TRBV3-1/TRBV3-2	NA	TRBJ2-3	CASGGQGGDTQYF
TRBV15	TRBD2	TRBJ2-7	CATSREPAGVGEQYF
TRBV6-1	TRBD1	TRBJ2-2	CARTGTVNTGELFF
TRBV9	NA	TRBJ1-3	CASSLGVGGTGNTIYF
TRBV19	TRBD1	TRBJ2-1	CASSTGTVSEQFF
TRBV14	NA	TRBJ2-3	CASGLGGQGKQYF
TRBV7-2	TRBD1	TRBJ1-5	CASSLGQGEASVQHF
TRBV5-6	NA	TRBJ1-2	CASSLVAVANYGYTF
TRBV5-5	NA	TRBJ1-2	CASSSTTNYGYTF
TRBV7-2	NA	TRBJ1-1	CASRLQRNTEAFF
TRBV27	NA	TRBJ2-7	CASSLNVGTYEQYF
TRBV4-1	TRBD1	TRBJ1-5	CASSQVPGTGANQPQHF
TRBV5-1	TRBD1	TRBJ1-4	CASSPTGGDEKLFF